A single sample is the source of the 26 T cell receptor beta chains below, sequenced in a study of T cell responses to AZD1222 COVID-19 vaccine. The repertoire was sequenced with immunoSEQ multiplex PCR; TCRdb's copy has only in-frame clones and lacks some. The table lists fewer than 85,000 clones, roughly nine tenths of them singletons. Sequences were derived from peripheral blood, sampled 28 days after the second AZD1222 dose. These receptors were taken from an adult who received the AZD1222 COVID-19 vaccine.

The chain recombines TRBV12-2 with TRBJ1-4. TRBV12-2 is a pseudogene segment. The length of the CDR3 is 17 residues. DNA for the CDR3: TGTGCAAGTCGCTTAGCCGTACACGGATCCATGAATGAAAAACTGTTTTTT. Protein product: CASRLAVHGSMNEKLFF.

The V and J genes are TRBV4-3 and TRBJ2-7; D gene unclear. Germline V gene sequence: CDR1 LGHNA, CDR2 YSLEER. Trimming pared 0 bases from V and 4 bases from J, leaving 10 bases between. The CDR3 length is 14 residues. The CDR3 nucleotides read TGCGCCAGCAGCCAAGATGGTCGAGGTTACGAGCAGTACTTC. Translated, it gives CASSQDGRGYEQYF.

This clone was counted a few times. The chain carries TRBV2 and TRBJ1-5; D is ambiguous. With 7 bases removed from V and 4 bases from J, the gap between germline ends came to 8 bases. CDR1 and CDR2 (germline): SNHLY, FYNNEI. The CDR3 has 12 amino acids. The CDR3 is CASTVGNQPQHF. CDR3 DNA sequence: TGTGCCAGCACCGTGGGGAATCAGCCCCAGCATTTT.

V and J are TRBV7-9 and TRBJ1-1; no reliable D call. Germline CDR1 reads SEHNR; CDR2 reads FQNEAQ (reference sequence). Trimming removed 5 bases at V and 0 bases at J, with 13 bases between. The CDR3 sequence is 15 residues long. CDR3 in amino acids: CASSPEIGLNTEAFF. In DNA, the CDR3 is TGTGCCAGCAGCCCAGAAATCGGGCTGAACACTGAAGCTTTCTTT.

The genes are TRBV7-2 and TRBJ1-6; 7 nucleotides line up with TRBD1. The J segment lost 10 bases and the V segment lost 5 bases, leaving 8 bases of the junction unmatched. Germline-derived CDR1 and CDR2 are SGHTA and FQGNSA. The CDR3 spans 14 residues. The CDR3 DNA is TGTGCCAGCAGCAGAAGGGACAGTCGGTCACCCCTCCACTTT. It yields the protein CASSRRDSRSPLHF.

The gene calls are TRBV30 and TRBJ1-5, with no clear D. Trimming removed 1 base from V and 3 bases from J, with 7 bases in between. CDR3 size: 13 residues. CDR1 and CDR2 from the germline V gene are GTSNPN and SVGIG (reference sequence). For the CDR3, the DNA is TGTGCCTGGAGTGACGGTAACAATCAGCCCCAGCATTTT. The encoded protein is CAWSDGNNQPQHF.

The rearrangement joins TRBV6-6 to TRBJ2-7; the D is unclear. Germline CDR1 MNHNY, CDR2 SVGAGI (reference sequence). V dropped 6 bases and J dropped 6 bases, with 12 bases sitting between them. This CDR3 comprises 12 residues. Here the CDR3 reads CASSPPKGEQYF. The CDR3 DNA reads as TGTGCCAGCAGCCCACCGAAGGGCGAGCAGTACTTC.

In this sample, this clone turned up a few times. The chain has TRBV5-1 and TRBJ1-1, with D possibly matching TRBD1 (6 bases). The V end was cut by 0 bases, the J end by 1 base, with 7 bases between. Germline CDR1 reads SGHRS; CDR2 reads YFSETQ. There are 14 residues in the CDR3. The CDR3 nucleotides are TGCGCCAGCAGCTTGGAGGACAGGAACACTGAAGCTTTCTTT. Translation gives CASSLEDRNTEAFF.

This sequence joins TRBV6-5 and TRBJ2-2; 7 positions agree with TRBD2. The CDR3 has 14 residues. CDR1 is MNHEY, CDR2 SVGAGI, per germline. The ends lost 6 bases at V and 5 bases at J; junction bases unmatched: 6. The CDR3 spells CASRDFSGTGELFF. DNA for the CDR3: TGTGCCAGCAGGGACTTTAGCGGGACCGGGGAGCTGTTTTTT.

The CDR3 protein is CASSHLTGTTYEQYF. In nucleotides, the CDR3 is TGTGCCAGCAGCCACTTGACAGGGACGACCTACGAGCAGTACTTC. V and J are TRBV3-1 (or the pseudogene TRBV3-2) and TRBJ2-7, with TRBD1 identical over 7 bases. Trimming removed 3 bases from V and 2 bases from J; junction bases left unmatched: 7. This CDR3 region has 15 residues. Germline CDR1 and CDR2: LGHDT and YNNKEL (reference sequence).

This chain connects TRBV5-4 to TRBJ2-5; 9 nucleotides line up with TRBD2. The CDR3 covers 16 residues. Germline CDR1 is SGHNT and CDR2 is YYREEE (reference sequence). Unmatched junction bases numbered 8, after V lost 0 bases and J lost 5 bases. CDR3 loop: CASSLVGSGGGETQYF. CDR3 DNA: TGTGCCAGCAGCTTGGTTGGTAGCGGGGGCGGGGAGACCCAGTACTTC.

Here the CDR3 reads CASSSRTQNSPLHF. CDR3 bases: TGTGCCAGCAGCTCACGGACGCAAAATTCACCCCTCCACTTT. The chain recombines TRBV13 with TRBJ1-6; D uncertain. This CDR3 spans 14 amino acids. The germline V gene has CDR1 PRHDT and CDR2 FYEKMQ (reference sequence). V lost 4 bases, J lost 7 bases, and 11 bases lay in between.

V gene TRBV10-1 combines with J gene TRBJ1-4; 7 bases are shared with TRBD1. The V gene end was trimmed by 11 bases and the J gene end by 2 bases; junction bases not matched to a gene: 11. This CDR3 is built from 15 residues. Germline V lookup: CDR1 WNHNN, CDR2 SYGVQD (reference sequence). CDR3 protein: CAGPQGGATNEKLFF. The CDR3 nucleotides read TGCGCCGGACCGCAGGGGGGCGCGACTAATGAAAAACTGTTTTTT.

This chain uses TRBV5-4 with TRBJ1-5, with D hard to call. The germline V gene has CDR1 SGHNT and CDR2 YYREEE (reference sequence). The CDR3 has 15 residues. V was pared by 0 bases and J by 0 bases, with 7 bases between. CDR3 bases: TGTGCCAGCAGCTTGGGGGGTGATAGCAATCAGCCCCAGCATTTT. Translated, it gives CASSLGGDSNQPQHF.

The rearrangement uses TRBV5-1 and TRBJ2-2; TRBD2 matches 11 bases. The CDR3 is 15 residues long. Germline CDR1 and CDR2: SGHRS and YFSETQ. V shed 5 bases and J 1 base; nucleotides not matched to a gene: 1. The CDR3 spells CASRGTSGNTGELFF. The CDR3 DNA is TGCGCCAGCAGAGGGACTAGCGGGAACACCGGGGAGCTGTTTTTT. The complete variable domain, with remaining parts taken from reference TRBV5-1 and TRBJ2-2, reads KAGVTQTPRYLIKTRGQQVTLSCSPISGHRSVSWYQQTPGQGLQFLFEYFSETQRNKGNFPGRFSGRQFSNSRSEMNVSTLELGDSALYLCASRGTSGNTGELFFGEGSRLTVL.

The DNA of the CDR3 is TGTGCCACGCGAGTGGAGGCCAATCAGCCCCAGCATTTT. Amino acid sequence: CATRVEANQPQHF. The chain employs TRBV2 and TRBJ1-5; D remains ambiguous. CDR3 size: 13 residues. V was shortened by 10 bases and J by 3 bases, with 13 bases between the two germline ends. Germline CDR1 SNHLY, CDR2 FYNNEI.

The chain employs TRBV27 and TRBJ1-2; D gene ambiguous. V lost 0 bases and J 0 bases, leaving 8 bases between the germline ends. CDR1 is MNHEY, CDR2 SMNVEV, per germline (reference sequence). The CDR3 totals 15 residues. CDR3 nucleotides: TGTGCCAGCAGTTTATCGGAGAGATCTAACTATGGCTACACCTTC. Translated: CASSLSERSNYGYTF.

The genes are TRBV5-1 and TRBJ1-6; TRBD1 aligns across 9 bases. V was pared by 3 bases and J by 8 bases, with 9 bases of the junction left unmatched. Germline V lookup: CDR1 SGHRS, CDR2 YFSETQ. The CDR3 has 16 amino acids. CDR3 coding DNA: TGCGCCAGCAGCTGGACAGGACAGGGGCGTGATTCACCCCTCCACTTT. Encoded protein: CASSWTGQGRDSPLHF.

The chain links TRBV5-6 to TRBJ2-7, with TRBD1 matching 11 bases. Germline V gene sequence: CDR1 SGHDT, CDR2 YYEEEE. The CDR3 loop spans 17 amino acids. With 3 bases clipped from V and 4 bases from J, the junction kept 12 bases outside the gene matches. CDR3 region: CASSWGQGVLDSYEQYV. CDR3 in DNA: TGTGCCAGCAGCTGGGGACAGGGGGTATTAGACTCGTACGAGCAGTACGTC.

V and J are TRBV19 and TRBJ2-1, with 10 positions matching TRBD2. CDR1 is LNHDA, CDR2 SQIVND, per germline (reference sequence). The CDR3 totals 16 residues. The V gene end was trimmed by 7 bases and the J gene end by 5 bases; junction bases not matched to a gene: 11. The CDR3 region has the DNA TGTGCCAGTACTCCCAGCGGGAGGGCGAGGAACAATGAGCAGTTCTTC. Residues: CASTPSGRARNNEQFF.

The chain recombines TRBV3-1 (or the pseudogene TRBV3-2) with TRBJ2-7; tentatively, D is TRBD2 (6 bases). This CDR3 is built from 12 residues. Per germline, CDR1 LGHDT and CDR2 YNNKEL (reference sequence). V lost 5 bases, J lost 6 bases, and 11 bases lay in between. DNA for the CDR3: TGTGCCAGCAGCTGCGGGGTGGGCGAGCAGTACGTC. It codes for CASSCGVGEQYV.

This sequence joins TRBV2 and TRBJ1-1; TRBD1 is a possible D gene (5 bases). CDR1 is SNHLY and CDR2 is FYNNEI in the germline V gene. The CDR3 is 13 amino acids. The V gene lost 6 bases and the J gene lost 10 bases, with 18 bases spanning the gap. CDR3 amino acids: CASRREQVEGAFF. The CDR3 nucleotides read TGTGCCAGCAGACGGGAACAGGTGGAGGGAGCTTTCTTT.

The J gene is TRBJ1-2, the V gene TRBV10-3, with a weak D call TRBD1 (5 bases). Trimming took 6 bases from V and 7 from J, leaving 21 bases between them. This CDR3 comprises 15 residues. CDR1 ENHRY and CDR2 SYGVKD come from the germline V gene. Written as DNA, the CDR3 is TGTGCCATCAGCTCAAAGGGGAGTCCGGTTGGTGGCTACACCTTC. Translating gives CAISSKGSPVGGYTF.

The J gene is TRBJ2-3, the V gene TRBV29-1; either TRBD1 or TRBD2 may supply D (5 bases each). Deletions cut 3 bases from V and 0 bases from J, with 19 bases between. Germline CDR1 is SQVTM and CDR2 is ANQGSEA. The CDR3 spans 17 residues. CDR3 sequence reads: CSVDTLRWGRSTDTQYF. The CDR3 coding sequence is TGCAGCGTTGATACCCTAAGGTGGGGGAGAAGCACAGATACGCAGTATTTT.

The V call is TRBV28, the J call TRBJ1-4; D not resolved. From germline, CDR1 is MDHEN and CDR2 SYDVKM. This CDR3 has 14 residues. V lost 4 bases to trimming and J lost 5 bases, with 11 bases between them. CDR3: CASSSVPKNEKLFF. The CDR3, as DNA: TGTGCCAGCAGTTCGGTCCCAAAAAATGAAAAACTGTTTTTT.

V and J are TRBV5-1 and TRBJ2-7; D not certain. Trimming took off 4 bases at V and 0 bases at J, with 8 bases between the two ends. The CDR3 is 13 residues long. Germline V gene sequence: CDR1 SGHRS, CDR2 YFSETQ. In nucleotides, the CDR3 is TGCGCCAGCAGCGCCCCAGGCTCCTACGAGCAGTACTTC. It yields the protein CASSAPGSYEQYF.